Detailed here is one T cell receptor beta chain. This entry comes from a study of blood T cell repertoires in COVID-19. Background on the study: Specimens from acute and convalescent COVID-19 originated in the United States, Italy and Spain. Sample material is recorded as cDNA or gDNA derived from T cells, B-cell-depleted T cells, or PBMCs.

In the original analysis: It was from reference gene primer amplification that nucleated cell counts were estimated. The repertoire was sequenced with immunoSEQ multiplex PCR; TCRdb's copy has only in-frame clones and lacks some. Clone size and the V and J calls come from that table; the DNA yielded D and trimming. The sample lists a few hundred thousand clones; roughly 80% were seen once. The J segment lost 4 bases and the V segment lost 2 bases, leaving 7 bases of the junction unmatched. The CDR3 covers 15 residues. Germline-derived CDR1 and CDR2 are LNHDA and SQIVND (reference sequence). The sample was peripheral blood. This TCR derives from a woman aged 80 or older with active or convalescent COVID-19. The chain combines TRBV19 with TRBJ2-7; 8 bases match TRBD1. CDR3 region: CASSIRQGSGYEQYF. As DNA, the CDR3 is TGTGCCAGTAGTATAAGACAGGGGTCAGGGTACGAGCAGTACTTC.